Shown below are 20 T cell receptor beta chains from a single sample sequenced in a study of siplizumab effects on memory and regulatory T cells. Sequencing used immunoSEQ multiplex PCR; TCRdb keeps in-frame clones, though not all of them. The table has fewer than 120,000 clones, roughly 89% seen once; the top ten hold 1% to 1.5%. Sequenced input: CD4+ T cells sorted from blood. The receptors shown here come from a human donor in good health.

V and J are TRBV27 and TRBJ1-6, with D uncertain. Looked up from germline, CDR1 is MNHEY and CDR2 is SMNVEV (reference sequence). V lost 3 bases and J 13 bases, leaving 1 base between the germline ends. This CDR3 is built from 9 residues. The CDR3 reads CASSFPLHF. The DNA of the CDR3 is TGTGCCAGCAGTTTCCCCCTCCACTTT.

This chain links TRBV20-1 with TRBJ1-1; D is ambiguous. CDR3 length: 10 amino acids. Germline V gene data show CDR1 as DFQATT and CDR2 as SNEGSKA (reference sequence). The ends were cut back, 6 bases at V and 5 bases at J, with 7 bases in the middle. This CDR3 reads CSALGTEAFF. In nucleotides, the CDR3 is TGCAGTGCGTTAGGGACTGAAGCTTTCTTT.

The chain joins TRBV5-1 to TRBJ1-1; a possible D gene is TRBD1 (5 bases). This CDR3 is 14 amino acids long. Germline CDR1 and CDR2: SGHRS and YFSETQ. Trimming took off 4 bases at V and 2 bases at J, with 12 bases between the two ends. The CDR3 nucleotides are TGCGCCAGCAGCACCGGGACGATTAACACTGAAGCTTTCTTT. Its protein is CASSTGTINTEAFF.

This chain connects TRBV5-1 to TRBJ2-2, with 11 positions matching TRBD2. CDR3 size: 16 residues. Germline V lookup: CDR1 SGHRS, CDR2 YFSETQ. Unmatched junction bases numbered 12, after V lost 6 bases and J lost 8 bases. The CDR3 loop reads CASKSSGLAGGGELFF. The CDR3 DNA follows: TGCGCCAGCAAGAGCTCAGGACTAGCGGGCGGAGGGGAGCTGTTTTTT.

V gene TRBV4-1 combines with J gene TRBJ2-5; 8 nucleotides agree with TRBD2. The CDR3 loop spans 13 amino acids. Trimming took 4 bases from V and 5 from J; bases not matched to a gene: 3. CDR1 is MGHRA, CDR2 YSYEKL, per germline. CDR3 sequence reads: CASSRLASETQYF. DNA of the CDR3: TGCGCCAGCAGCCGACTAGCGAGCGAGACCCAGTACTTC.

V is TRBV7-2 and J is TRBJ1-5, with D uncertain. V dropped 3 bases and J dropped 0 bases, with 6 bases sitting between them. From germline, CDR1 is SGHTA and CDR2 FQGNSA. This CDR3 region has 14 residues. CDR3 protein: CASSFRASNQPQHF. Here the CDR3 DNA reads TGTGCCAGCAGCTTCCGGGCTAGCAATCAGCCCCAGCATTTT.

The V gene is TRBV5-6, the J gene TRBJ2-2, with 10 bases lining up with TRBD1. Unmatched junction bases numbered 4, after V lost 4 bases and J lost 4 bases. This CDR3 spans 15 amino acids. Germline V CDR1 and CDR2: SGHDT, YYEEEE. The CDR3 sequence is CASSAGTGVTGELFF. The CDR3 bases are TGTGCCAGCAGCGCAGGGACAGGGGTCACCGGGGAGCTGTTTTTT.

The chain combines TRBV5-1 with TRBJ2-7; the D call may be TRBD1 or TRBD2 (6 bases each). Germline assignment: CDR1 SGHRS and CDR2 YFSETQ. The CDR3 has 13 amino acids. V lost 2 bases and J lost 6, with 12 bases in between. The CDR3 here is CASSLWGAGEQYF. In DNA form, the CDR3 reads TGCGCCAGCAGCTTATGGGGGGCGGGCGAGCAGTACTTC.

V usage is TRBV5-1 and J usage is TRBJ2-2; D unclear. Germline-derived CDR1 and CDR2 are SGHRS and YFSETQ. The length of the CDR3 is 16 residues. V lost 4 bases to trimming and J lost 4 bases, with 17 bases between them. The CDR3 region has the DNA TGCGCCAGCAGCCCGGCAGTTCTCGCGCGCACCGGGGAGCTGTTTTTT. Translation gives CASSPAVLARTGELFF.

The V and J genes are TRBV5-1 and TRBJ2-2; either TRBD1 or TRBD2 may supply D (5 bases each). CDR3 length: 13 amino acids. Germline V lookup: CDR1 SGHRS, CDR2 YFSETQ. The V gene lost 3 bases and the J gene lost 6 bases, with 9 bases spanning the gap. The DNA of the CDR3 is TGCGCCAGCAGCTCAGGGACGGCCGGGGAGCTGTTTTTT. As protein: CASSSGTAGELFF.

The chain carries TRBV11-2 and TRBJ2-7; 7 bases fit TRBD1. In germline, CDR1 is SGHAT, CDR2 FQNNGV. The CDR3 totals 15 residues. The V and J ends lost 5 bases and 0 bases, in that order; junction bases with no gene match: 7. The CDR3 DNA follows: TGTGCCAGCAGCGTCATAGGGACAGTCTCCTACGAGCAGTACTTC. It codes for CASSVIGTVSYEQYF.

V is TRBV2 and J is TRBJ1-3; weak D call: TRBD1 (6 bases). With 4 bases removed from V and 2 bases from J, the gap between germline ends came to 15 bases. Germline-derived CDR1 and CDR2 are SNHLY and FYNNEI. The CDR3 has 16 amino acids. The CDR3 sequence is CASSGRGVWTGNTIYF. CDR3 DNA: TGTGCCAGCAGTGGTAGGGGGGTCTGGACTGGAAACACCATATATTTT.

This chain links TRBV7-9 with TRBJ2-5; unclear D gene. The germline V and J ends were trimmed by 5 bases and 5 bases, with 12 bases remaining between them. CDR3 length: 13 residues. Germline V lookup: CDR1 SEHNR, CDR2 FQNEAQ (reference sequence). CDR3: CASSPPSLETQYF. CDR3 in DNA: TGTGCCAGCAGCCCGCCGAGTTTGGAGACCCAGTACTTC.

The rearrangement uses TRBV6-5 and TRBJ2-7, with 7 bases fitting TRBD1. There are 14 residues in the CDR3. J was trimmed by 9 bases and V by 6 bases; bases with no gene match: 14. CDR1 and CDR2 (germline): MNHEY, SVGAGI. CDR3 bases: TGTGCCAGCAGACCTGACAGGGACCTATTAGGGCAGTACTTC. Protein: CASRPDRDLLGQYF.

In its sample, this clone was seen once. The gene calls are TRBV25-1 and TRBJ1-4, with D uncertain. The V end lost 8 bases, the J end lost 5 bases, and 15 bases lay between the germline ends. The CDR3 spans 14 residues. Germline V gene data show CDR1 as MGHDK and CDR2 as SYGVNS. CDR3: CASQYAAGNEKLFF. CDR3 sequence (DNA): TGTGCCAGCCAATATGCCGCTGGAAATGAAAAACTGTTTTTT.

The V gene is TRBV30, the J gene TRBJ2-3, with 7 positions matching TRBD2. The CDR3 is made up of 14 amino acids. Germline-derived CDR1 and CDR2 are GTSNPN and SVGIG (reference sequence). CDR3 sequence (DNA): TGTGCGACGGAAAGCGGGACTTCTGTCGATACGCAGTATTTT. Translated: CATESGTSVDTQYF.

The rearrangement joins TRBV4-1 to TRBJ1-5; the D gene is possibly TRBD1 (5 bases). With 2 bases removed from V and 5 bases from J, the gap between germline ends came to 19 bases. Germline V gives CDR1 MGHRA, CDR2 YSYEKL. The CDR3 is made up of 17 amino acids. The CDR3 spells CASSQPPGPRKDQPQHF. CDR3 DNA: TGCGCCAGCAGCCAACCCCCAGGGCCTCGAAAGGATCAGCCCCAGCATTTT.

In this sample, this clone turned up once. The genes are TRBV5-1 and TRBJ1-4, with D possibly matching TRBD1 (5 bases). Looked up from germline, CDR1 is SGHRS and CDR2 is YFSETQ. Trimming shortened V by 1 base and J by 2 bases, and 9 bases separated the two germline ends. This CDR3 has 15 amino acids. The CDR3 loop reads CASSLYWGTNEKLFF. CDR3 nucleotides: TGCGCCAGCAGCTTGTATTGGGGGACTAATGAAAAACTGTTTTTT.

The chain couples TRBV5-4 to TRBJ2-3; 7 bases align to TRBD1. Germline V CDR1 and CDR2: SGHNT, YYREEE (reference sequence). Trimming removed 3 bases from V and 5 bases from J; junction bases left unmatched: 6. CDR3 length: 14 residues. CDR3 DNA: TGTGCCAGCAGCTCTACAGGGGCGGGAGATACGCAGTATTTT. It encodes CASSSTGAGDTQYF.

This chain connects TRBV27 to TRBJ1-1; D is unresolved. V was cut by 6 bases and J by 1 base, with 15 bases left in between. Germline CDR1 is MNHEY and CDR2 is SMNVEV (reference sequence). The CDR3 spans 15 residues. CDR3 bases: TGTGCCAGCAGACTTCAGAGTTTCACGAACACTGAAGCTTTCTTT. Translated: CASRLQSFTNTEAFF.